This T cell receptor (beta chain) was recorded in a study of Graves' ophthalmopathy and Graves' hyperthyroidism. General study findings and limits: Forecasting of ophthalmopathy progression by the model achieved approximately 70% sensitivity and 72% to 85% specificity. The majority of expanded thyroid clonotypes above 0.001 frequency also occurred in blood.

Uncontrolled infections, pregnancy, lactation or other autoimmune diseases led to patient exclusion. Orbital computed tomography and thyroid ultrasound, along with TRAb, serum thyroxine and clinical symptoms, underpinned diagnosis. Researchers took RNA transcripts and amplified TCR beta CDR3 regions from them. HTBI primers were used in a first-round RT-PCR, which preceded a second-round multiplex PCR. Each CDR3 protein is one row after TCRdb ran MiXCR on the multiplex PCR reads. The sample holds 900,000 to 1,200,000 distinct CDR3 sequences, 35% to 40% seen once. Turning to this clonotype: What it binds is not known.

The V and J ends lost 4 bases and 4 bases respectively, with 20 bases between them. CDR3 length: 15 amino acids. Germline V gene data show CDR1 as SQVTM and CDR2 as ANQGSEA. The TCR originated in an adult man with Graves' hyperthyroidism. The V call is TRBV29-1, the J call TRBJ2-7, with TRBD2 as a possible D gene (6 bases). Material: peripheral blood or thyroid tissue (not recorded which). The CDR3 DNA is TGCAGCGTTGCTAGAGGGGCTAGCGTAGGTTACGAGCAGTACTTC. Amino acid sequence: CSVARGASVGYEQYF.